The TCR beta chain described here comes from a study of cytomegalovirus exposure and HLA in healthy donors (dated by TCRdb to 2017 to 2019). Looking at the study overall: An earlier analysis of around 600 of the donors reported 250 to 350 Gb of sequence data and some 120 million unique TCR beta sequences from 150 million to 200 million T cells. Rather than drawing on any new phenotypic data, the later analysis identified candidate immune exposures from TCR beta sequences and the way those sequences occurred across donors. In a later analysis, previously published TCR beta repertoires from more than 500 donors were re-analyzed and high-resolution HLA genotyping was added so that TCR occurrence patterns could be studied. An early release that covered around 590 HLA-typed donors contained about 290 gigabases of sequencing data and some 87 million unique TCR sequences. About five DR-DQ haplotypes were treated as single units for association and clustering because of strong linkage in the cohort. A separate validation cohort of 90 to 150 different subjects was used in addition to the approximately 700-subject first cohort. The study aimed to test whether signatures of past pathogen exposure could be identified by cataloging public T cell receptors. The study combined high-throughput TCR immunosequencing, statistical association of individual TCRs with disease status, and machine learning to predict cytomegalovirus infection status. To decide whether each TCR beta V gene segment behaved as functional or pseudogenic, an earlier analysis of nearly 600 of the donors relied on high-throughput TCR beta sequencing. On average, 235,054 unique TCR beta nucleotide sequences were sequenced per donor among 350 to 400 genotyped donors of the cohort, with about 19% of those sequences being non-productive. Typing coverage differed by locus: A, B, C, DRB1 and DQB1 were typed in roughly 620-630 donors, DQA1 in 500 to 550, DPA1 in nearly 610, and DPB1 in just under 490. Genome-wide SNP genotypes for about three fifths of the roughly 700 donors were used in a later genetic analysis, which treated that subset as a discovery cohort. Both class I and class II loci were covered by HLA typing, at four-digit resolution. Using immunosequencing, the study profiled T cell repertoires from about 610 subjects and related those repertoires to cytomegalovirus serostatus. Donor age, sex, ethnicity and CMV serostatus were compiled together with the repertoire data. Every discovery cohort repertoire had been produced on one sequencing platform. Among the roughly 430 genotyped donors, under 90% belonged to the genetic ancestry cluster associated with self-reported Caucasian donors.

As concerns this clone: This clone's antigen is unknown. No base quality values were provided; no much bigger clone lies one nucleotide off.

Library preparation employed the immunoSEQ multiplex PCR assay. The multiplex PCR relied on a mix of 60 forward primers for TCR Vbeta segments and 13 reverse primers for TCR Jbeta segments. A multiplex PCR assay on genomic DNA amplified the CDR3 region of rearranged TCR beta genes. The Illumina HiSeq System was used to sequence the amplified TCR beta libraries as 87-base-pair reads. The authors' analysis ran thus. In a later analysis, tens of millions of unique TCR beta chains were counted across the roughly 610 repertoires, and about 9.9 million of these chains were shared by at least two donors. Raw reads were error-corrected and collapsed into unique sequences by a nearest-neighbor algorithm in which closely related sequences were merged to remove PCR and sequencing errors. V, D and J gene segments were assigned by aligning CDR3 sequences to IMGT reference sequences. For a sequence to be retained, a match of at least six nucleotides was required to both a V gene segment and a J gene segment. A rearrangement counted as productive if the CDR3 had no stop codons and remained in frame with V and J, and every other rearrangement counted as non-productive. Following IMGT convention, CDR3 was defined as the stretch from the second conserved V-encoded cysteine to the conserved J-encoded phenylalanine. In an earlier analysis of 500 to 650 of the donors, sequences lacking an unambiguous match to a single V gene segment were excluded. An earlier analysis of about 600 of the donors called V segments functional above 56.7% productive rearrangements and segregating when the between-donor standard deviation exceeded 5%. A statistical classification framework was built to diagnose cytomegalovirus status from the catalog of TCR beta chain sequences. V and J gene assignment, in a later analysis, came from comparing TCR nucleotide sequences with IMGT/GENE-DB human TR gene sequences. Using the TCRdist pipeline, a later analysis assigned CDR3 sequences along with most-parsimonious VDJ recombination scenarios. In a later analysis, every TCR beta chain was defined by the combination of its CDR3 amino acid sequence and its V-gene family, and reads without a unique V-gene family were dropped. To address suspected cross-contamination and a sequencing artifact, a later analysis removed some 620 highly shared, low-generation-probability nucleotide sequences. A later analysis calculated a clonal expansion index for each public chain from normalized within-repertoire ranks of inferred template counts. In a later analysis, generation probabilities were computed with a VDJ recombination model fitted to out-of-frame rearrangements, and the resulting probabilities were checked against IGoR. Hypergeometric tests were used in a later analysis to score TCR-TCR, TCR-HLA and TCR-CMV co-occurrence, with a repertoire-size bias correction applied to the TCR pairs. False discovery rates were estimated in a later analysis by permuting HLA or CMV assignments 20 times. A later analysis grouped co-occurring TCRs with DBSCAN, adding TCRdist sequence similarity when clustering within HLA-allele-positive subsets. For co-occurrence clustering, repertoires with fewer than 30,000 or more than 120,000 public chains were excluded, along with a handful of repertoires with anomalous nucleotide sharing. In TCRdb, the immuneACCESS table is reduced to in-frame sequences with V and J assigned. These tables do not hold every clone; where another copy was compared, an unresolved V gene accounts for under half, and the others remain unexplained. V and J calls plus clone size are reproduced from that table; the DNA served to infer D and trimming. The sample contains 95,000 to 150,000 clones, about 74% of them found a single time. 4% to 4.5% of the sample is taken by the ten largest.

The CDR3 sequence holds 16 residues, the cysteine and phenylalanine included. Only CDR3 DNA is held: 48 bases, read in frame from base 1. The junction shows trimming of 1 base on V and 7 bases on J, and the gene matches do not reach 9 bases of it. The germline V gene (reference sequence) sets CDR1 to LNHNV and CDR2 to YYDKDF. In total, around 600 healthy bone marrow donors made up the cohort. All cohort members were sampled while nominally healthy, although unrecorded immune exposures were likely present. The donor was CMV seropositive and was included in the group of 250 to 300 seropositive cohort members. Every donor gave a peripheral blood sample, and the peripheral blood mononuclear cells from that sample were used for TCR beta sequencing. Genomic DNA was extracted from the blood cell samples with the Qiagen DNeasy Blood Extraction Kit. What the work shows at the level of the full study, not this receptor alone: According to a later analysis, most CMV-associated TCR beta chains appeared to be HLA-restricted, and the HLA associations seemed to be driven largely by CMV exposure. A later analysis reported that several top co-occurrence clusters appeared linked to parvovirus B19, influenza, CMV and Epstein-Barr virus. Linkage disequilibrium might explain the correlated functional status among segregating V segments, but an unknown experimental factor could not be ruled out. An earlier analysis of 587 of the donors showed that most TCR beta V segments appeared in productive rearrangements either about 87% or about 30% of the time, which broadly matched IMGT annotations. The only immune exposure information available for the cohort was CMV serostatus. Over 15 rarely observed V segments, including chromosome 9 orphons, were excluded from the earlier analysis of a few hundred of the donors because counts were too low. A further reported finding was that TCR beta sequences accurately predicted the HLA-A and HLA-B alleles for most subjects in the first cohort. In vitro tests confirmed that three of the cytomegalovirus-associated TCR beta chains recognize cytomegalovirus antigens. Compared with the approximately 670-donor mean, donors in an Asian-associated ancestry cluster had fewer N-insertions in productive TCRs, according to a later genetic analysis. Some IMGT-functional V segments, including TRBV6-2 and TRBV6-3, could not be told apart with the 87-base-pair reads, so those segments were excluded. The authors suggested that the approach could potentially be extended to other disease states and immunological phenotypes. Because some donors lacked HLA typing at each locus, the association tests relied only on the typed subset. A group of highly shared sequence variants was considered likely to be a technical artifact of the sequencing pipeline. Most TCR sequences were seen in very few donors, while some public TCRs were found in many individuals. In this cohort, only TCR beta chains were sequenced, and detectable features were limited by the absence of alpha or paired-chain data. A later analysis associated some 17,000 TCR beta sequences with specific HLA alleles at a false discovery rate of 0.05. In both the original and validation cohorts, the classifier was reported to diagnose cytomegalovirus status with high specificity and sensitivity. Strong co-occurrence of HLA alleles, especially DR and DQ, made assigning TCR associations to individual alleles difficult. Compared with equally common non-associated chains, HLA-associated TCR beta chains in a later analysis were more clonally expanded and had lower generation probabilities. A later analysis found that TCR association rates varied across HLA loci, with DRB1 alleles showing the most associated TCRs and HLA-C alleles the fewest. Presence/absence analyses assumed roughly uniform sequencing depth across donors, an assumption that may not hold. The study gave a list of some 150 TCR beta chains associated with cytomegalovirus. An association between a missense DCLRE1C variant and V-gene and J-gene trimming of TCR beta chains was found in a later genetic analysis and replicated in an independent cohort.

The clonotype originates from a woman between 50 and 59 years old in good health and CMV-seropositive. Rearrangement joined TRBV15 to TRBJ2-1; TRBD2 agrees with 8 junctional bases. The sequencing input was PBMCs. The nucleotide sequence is TGTGCCACCAGCAGAGTTTTGTCGGGGGGGCAGAATGAGCAGTTCTTC. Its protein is CATSRVLSGGQNEQFF.